This is a list of T cell receptor beta chains from one sample in a study of blood T cell repertoires in COVID-19. The data were produced by immunoSEQ multiplex PCR, yet TCRdb's version contains in-frame clones alone and is incomplete. Here the sample spans about 240,000 clones, less than 90% being singletons. The sample comprised peripheral blood. The receptors shown here come from a man between 60 and 75 years old with acute or convalescent COVID-19. The conserved cysteine and the conserved F or W are not part of the CDR3 here. A D gene is named only where the DNA matches it firmly. Size tells how often a clone was seen (once, few, many) or the class of an expanded clone, and some rows leave it out.

v_gene	d_gene	abundance	CDR3aa
TRBV28	TRBD1	NA	ASSWGQGMEGYT
TRBV18	TRBD1	NA	ASSPPTGIQETQY
TRBV11-3	TRBD1	NA	ASSLQGELYEQY
TRBV2	TRBD1	NA	ASSVKDRALNYGYT
TRBV2	TRBD2	NA	ASTIQGLADNNEQF
TRBV7-9	NA	NA	ASSLGQLNTEAF
TRBV19	TRBD2	NA	ASTGGGRAVSEQF
TRBV27	TRBD2	once	ASSIEGGLAGAYNEQF
TRBV6-2/TRBV6-3	TRBD2	NA	ASSPLAGAFNEQF
TRBV24-1	NA	NA	ATSGIPAGEQY
TRBV28	NA	NA	ASSAGREETQY
TRBV4-3	NA	NA	ASSQEPVGNTIY
TRBV6-5	TRBD2	NA	ASSPKVGGRYEQY
TRBV4-2	NA	NA	ASSQGRGSGANVLT
TRBV6-6	TRBD2	NA	ASSVSGRLNTGELF
TRBV27	NA	NA	ASSLQTANTEAF
TRBV28	TRBD2	NA	ASSSRLAGVETQY
TRBV28	TRBD2	NA	ASSYGAGGLTGELF
TRBV12-3/TRBV12-4	NA	NA	ASSKGGGYT
TRBV11-3	NA	NA	ASSPRQGGLAMTEQF
TRBV19	TRBD2	NA	ASSVGTSADTQY
TRBV5-4	NA	NA	ASSAGTLTNYGYT
TRBV19	TRBD2	NA	ASNGWASGTNTGELF
TRBV15	NA	NA	ATGEGDSANSPLH
TRBV28	NA	NA	ASSLRGTVTNEKLF
TRBV29-1	NA	NA	SVLEARGANVLT
TRBV11-3	NA	NA	ASSSWDSSSYNEQF
TRBV19	NA	once	ASSIGGQNTEAF
TRBV16	NA	NA	ASSQDRNYGYT
TRBV5-6	TRBD2	NA	ASSLVTSGSETQY
TRBV2	TRBD2	NA	ASSERGPLAGDTSYEQY
TRBV5-6	NA	once	ASSLSGSKGGYT
TRBV24-1	NA	once	ATSATRGGGAGTQY
TRBV30	NA	NA	AWSRGQYNQPQH
TRBV7-2	TRBD1	few	ASSWGQGDLDEQY
TRBV19	TRBD1	NA	ASGDRVYEQY
TRBV6-2/TRBV6-3	NA	NA	ASSYYGDLAETQY
TRBV7-3	TRBD2	NA	ASSSGTSATGELF
TRBV23-1	NA	NA	APFGQLNTEAF
TRBV2	NA	NA	ASRGAETDTQY
TRBV27	NA	NA	ASSSRNKGLSYEQY
TRBV20-1	NA	once	SASGGPYEQY
TRBV27	NA	NA	ASSFGRMSGYT
TRBV10-2	TRBD2	NA	ASSDVAGAGETQY
TRBV5-1	TRBD2	NA	ASSFFGTSGPITGELF